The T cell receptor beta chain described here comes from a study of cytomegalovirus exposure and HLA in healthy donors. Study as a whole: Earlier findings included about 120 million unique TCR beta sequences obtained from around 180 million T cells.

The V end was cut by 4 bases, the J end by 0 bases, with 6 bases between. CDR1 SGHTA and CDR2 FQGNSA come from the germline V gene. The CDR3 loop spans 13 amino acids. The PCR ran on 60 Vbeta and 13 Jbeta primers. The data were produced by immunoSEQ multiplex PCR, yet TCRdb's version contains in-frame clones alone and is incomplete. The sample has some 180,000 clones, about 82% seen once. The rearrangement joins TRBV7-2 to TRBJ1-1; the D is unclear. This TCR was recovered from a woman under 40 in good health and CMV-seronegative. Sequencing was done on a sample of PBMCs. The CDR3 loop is CASSSEMNTEAFF. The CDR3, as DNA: TGTGCCAGCAGCTCGGAGATGAACACTGAAGCTTTCTTT.